Listed below are T cell receptor beta chains from one sample, sequenced in a study of post-analysis software for immune sequencing data. TCRdb used MiXCR to reprocess the PCR reads, holding one entry per CDR3 protein. The sample gives 430,000 or so distinct CDR3 sequences, approximately 37% of which show up once; 7.6% is in the top ten. Material: blood. All receptors derive from a girl aged 2 to 9 with multiple sclerosis. Each CDR3 is given with its conserved first and last residue. A D gene is named only where the DNA matches it firmly. Where a row states a size, it is once, few, many or the class of an expanded clone; other rows omit it.

size,J,D,V,length,DNA,CDR3
.,TRBJ2-1,.,TRBV20-1,20,TGCAGTGCTAGACGATCCCTGGGTAATACCGGAGGGAGCTCCTACAATGAGCAGTTCTTC,CSARRSLGNTGGSSYNEQFF
.,TRBJ2-3,.,TRBV28,14,TGTGCCAGCAGGCTAAGCGACGGCACAGATACGCAGTATTTT,CASRLSDGTDTQYF
.,TRBJ2-3,.,TRBV20-1,14,TGCAGTGCTAGAGGTGGTGTCGGCACAGATACGCAGTATTTT,CSARGGVGTDTQYF
few,TRBJ1-6,.,TRBV27,14,TGTGCCAGCAGGGGCTTAGGGGATAATTCACCCCTCCACTTT,CASRGLGDNSPLHF
.,TRBJ1-5,TRBD1,TRBV6-6,14,TGTGCCAGCAGGACACTCGACAGGGGTCAGCCCCAGCATTTT,CASRTLDRGQPQHF
few,TRBJ1-2,TRBD1,TRBV6-6,12,TGTGCCAGCACCGACAGGGTTGCGGGCTACACCTTC,CASTDRVAGYTF
.,TRBJ2-3,.,TRBV5-1,17,TGCGCCAGCAGCTCCAGAGGGGGGGCCTCTGGCACAGATACGCAGTATTTT,CASSSRGGASGTDTQYF
few,TRBJ1-5,.,TRBV9,16,TGTGCCAGCAGCGATGGGGACATCACCGGCAATCAGCCCCAGCATTTT,CASSDGDITGNQPQHF
.,TRBJ2-3,TRBD2,TRBV28,17,TGTGCCAGCAGCCTAGGGACTAGCGGGAGGCTTGCAGATACGCAGTATTTT,CASSLGTSGRLADTQYF
few,TRBJ1-5,.,TRBV20-1,12,TGCAGTGGTTTAGACGGTAATCAGCCCCAGCATTTT,CSGLDGNQPQHF
few,TRBJ1-2,TRBD1,TRBV20-1,14,TGCAGTGCTAGGGACTCCGGGACAGCTGAGGGCTACACCTTC,CSARDSGTAEGYTF
few,TRBJ2-5,.,TRBV29-1,13,TGCAGCGTTGTGGGGGGAGGTGAGAAGACCCAGTACTTC,CSVVGGGEKTQYF
.,TRBJ1-1,TRBD1,TRBV20-1,13,TGCAGTGCCAGACCGGGACAGGTATCTGAAGCTTTCTTT,CSARPGQVSEAFF
.,TRBJ2-6,.,TRBV18,22,TGTGCCAGCTCACCAAGGCTCTCGTGGGGTCAGCGTGGCCTCTCTGGGGCCAACGTCCTGACTTTC,CASSPRLSWGQRGLSGANVLTF
.,TRBJ2-1,.,TRBV14,17,TGTGCCAGCAGCCAACCCTTAGGGTTGTACTCCTACAATGAGCAGTTCTTC,CASSQPLGLYSYNEQFF
.,TRBJ2-3,.,TRBV4-3,19,TGCGCCAGCAGCCAAGATCCTTTATTTCGACTCTTCCCCTTCCATACGCAGTATTTT,CASSQDPLFRLFPFHTQYF
.,TRBJ2-5,.,TRBV4-1,14,TGCGCCAGCAGCCAAGATCCCATACAAGAGACCCAGTACTTC,CASSQDPIQETQYF
.,TRBJ2-1,.,TRBV6-2/TRBV6-3,15,TGTGCCAGCAGTTACTCAGAAACGCCCTACAATGAGCAGTTCTTC,CASSYSETPYNEQFF
.,TRBJ1-6,.,TRBV20-1,13,TGCAGTGCTAGTTTACTCGCAAATTCACCCCTCCACTTT,CSASLLANSPLHF
.,TRBJ1-2,TRBD1,TRBV18,17,TGTGCCAGCTCACCACCAAACCGGGACAGAAGATCCTATGGCTACACCTTC,CASSPPNRDRRSYGYTF
few,TRBJ1-4,.,TRBV6-5,19,TGTGCCAGCAGTTACTCGAAGGAGGGGGACGGGGCCTTAGATGAAAAACTGTTTTTT,CASSYSKEGDGALDEKLFF
few,TRBJ2-1,TRBD2,TRBV6-5,14,TGTGCCAGCCGTCGGGGGACTAGCGGTTGGGAGCAGTTCTTC,CASRRGTSGWEQFF
.,TRBJ1-2,TRBD1,TRBV7-9,14,TGTGCCAGCAGTCGCGACAGGGTTAACTATGGCTACACCTTC,CASSRDRVNYGYTF
.,TRBJ2-7,.,TRBV6-1,15,TGTGCCAGCAGTGAAAAAGGTAGAGGACGTTCCGAGCAGTACTTC,CASSEKGRGRSEQYF
few,TRBJ2-4,TRBD2,TRBV4-2,18,TGTGCCAGCAGCCAAGGGACTAGCGGGAGTGGGGCCAAAAACATTCAGTACTTC,CASSQGTSGSGAKNIQYF
few,TRBJ2-4,.,TRBV29-1,16,TGCAGCGTTGTAGGGACCGACTATGATTCCAAAAACATTCAGTACTTC,CSVVGTDYDSKNIQYF
few,TRBJ2-3,.,TRBV12-3/TRBV12-4,13,TGTGCCAGCAGTTTTCTCGGGCTAGATACGCAGTATTTT,CASSFLGLDTQYF
.,TRBJ2-1,TRBD2,TRBV15,15,TGTGCCACCAGCAGTGGGAGGGGCTCCTACAATGAGCAGTTCTTC,CATSSGRGSYNEQFF
.,TRBJ1-5,.,TRBV20-1,13,TGCAGTGCTAGGACAGTTAGCAATCAGCCCCAGCATTTT,CSARTVSNQPQHF
.,TRBJ2-2,.,TRBV6-5,12,TGTGCCAGCACCGCCGGCACCGGGGAGCTGTTTTTT,CASTAGTGELFF
few,TRBJ1-5,.,TRBV6-6,14,TGTGCCAGCAGTTACGGGGGATGGAATCAGCCCCAGCATTTT,CASSYGGWNQPQHF
.,TRBJ2-3,.,TRBV7-9,16,TGTGCCAGCAGCAAACAGGACAGTAGAAGCACAGATACGCAGTATTTT,CASSKQDSRSTDTQYF
.,TRBJ2-5,.,TRBV12-3/TRBV12-4,15,TGTGCCAGCACGGGGGCCTACAGTCTCCAAGAGACCCAGTACTTC,CASTGAYSLQETQYF
.,TRBJ2-1,TRBD1,TRBV5-1,15,TGCGCCAGCAGCTTCCTGGGCAGGGGGCTATGGGAGCAGTTCTTC,CASSFLGRGLWEQFF
.,TRBJ1-1,.,TRBV28,11,TGTGCCAGCAGTATGCGGCCCCCAGCTTTCTTT,CASSMRPPAFF
few,TRBJ1-5,.,TRBV7-8,12,TGTGCCAGCAGCTTATGGAATCAGCCCCAGCATTTT,CASSLWNQPQHF
.,TRBJ2-1,.,TRBV20-1,10,TGCAGTGCCGGCCTCAATGAGCAGTTCTTC,CSAGLNEQFF
.,TRBJ2-7,TRBD2,TRBV28,17,TGTGCCAGCCGGTGGGGTAGCGGGAGGGACTTCTCCTACGAGCAGTACTTC,CASRWGSGRDFSYEQYF
few,TRBJ2-1,TRBD2,TRBV13,16,TGTGCCAGCAGCTTAGCGCGGGGGGGCATGGTCCATGAGCAGTTCTTC,CASSLARGGMVHEQFF